This record looks at one T cell receptor (beta chain) sequence and its context. The sample originates from a study of shared clonotypes between healthy human individuals. Each PCR replicate from the sorted subsets contained 150 to 250 ng DNA, which is about 31,000 T cell genomes. Produced via immunoSEQ multiplex PCR; TCRdb's table is partial and in-frame only. The data show around 1.9 million clones, with approximately 94% seen just once and 1.7% held by the top ten. Germline V gene sequence: CDR1 SGHAT, CDR2 FQNNGV. V was shortened by 5 bases and J by 2 bases, with 14 bases between the two germline ends. The CDR3 length is 15 residues. CD8 cells classed as naive were CD45RO-negative and positively selected for CCR7, excluding terminally differentiated effector memory CD45RA+ cells. Every one of the donors was a Caucasian adult that lived in Nashville, Tennessee.

The sequenced sample consisted of naive CD8+ T cells from PBMCs. The origin of this receptor is a young man in good health. Some clones in this sample may be carry-over from other donors' samples. V is TRBV11-2 and J is TRBJ2-3; D is unresolved. CDR3 coding DNA: TGTGCCAGCAGCCGTTCGGTGGGCTACACAGATACGCAGTATTTT. Translated: CASSRSVGYTDTQYF. Combining the CDR3 with reference TRBV11-2 and TRBJ2-3 gives the whole variable domain EAGVAQSPRYKIIEKRQSVAFWCNPISGHATLYWYQQILGQGPKLLIQFQNNGVVDDSQLPKDRFSAERLKGVDSTLKIQPAKLEDSAVYLCASSRSVGYTDTQYFGPGTRLTVL.